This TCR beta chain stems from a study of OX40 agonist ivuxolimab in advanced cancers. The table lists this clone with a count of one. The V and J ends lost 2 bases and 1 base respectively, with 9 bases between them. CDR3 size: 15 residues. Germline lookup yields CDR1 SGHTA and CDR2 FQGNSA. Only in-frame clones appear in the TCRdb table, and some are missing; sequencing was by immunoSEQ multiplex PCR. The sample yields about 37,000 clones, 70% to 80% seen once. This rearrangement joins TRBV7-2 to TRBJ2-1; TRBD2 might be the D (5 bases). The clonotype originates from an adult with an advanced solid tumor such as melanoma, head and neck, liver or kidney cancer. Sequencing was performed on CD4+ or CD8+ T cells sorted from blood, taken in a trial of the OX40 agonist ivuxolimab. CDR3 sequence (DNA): TGTGCCAGCAGCTTAAGTCCGGGGTCCTACAATGAGCAGTTCTTC. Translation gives CASSLSPGSYNEQFF.